This T cell receptor beta chain is from a study of blood T cell repertoires in COVID-19. Study summary: The United States, Italy and Spain provided the acute and convalescent COVID-19 samples. T cells, B-cell-depleted T cells, or PBMCs supplied cDNA or gDNA.

Study processing details: How many nucleated cells were present was estimated from reference gene primer amplification. Here immunoSEQ multiplex PCR was the method, and the copy in TCRdb shows in-frame clones only, minus some. D and trimming come from the DNA, and the V and J calls and clone size come from that table. The sample has roughly 41,000 clones, approximately 83% seen once. The ends were cut back, 5 bases at V and 5 bases at J, with 28 bases in the middle. The CDR3 spans 19 residues. Germline V gene lookup returns CDR1 LNHDA and CDR2 SQIVND (reference sequence). Material for sequencing was peripheral blood. This TCR came from a human donor in a cohort sampled during active COVID-19. The donor label of this sample is uncertain. This chain links TRBV19 with TRBJ1-5; no definite D call. The CDR3 here is CASSGLLPGEWAKDQPQHF. CDR3 in DNA: TGTGCCAGTAGTGGCCTCCTACCGGGAGAATGGGCAAAAGATCAGCCCCAGCATTTT. Full variable domain (outside the CDR3, taken from reference TRBV19 and TRBJ1-5): DGGITQSPKYLFRKEGQNVTLSCEQNLNHDAMYWYRQDPGQGLRLIYYSQIVNDFQKGDIAEGYSVSREKKESFPLTVTSAQKNPTAFYLCASSGLLPGEWAKDQPQHFGDGTRLSIL.